This record covers a single TCR beta chain. Its antigen is as yet unknown. The data stem from a study of Ad26.COV2.S vaccination and SARS-CoV-2 variants. Here immunoSEQ multiplex PCR was the method, and the copy in TCRdb shows in-frame clones only, minus some. The sample includes some 290,000 clones, 70% to 90% of them seen just once. Findings and caveats of the study: Spike-specific responses of CD8+ and CD4+ T cells were reported to display substantial breadth after vaccination. Researchers reported similar non-spike TCR breadth in vaccine and placebo recipients.

Germline CDR1 reads MDHEN; CDR2 reads SYDVKM. The CDR3 loop spans 15 amino acids. The V gene lost 6 bases and the J gene lost 3 bases, with 16 bases spanning the gap. Treatment: around 19 received Ad26.COV2.S at low or high dose, single or two shots; about 5 received placebo; per-sample allocation not given. Sampling occurred on day 63 after the first vaccine or placebo injection. An adult of 18-55 years in Boston served as donor. Vaccination employed an Ad26 vector expressing the Wuhan-strain SARS-CoV-2 spike. The sequence came from a person between 18 and 65 years old who received the Ad26.COV2.S COVID-19 vaccine or a placebo. The source was peripheral blood, collected in a trial of Ad26.COV2.S vaccine versus placebo. The chain has TRBV28 and TRBJ2-3; D possibly corresponds to TRBD1 (6 bases). Written as DNA, the CDR3 is TGTGCCAGCAGAGACCCCGCAGGGGTTACAGATACGCAGTATTTT. Protein: CASRDPAGVTDTQYF.